The rows below give T cell receptor beta chains drawn from one sample of a study of blood T cell repertoires in COVID-19. Measured with immunoSEQ multiplex PCR; TCRdb has only the in-frame clones, and not every one. The sample carries some 260,000 clones, roughly 90% recorded once. The sequenced sample consisted of PBMCs or T cells enriched from blood (not recorded which). The receptor source for this set is a woman in her 30s with acute COVID-19. Each CDR3 is given with its conserved first and last residue. D genes are given only for firm matches. Rows may omit the clone size; those that give it use once, few, many or a size class.

>TRBJ1-4|TRBV5-1|TRBD1|-
CASSLAETGGTNEKLFF
TGCGCCAGCAGCTTGGCGGAGACAGGGGGCACTAATGAAAAACTGTTTTTT
>TRBJ2-7|TRBV18|TRBD1|few
CASSPDRGQIYEQYF
TGTGCCAGCTCACCGGACAGGGGGCAGATCTACGAGCAGTACTTC
>TRBJ2-3|TRBV7-3|TRBD2|-
CASAGGSDTQYF
TGTGCCAGCGCGGGGGGGTCAGATACGCAGTATTTT
>TRBJ2-1|TRBV15|-|-
CATSREGDIQSNEQFF
TGTGCCACCAGCAGAGAAGGGGACATACAGAGCAATGAGCAGTTCTTC
>TRBJ2-1|TRBV19|-|-
CASSIDSRVDEQFF
TGTGCCAGTAGTATAGATAGCAGGGTCGATGAGCAGTTCTTC
>TRBJ2-1|TRBV30|TRBD2|-
CAWQRGGRSYNEQFF
TGTGCCTGGCAGCGGGGGGGCCGCTCCTACAATGAGCAGTTCTTC
>TRBJ1-3|TRBV7-6|TRBD1|-
CASRTGSGNTIYF
TGTGCCAGTCGGACAGGCTCTGGAAACACCATATATTTT
>TRBJ1-4|TRBV27|TRBD1|-
CASSPGTGFGKLFF
TGTGCCAGCAGTCCAGGGACAGGGTTCGGAAAACTGTTTTTT
>TRBJ2-2|TRBV24-1|TRBD1|-
CATSGRDRAGTGELFF
TGTGCCACCAGTGGTCGGGACAGGGCGGGCACCGGGGAGCTGTTTTTT
>TRBJ1-6|TRBV30|TRBD1|-
CAWREQGANSPLHF
TGTGCCTGGAGGGAACAGGGGGCTAATTCACCCCTCCACTTT
>TRBJ2-6|TRBV7-3|TRBD2|-
CASSGTSGLPGANVLTF
TGTGCCAGCAGCGGGACTAGCGGTCTTCCTGGGGCCAACGTCCTGACTTTC
>TRBJ1-5|TRBV13|-|-
CASSLRGGNQPQHF
TGTGCCAGCAGCTTGAGGGGGGGAAATCAGCCCCAGCATTTT
>TRBJ2-3|TRBV7-3|TRBD2|-
CASSKTSGGADTQYF
TGTGCCAGCAGCAAGACTAGCGGGGGGGCAGATACGCAGTATTTT
>TRBJ2-3|TRBV7-9|-|-
CASSLALGGGGTDTQYF
TGTGCCAGCAGCTTAGCGCTGGGGGGAGGTGGCACAGATACGCAGTATTTT
>TRBJ2-7|TRBV6-4|-|-
CASTGGAYEQYF
TGTGCCAGCACGGGGGGCGCCTACGAGCAGTACTTC
>TRBJ1-2|TRBV5-1|TRBD1|-
CASSLTGGNGYTF
TGCGCCAGCAGCCTCACAGGGGGCAATGGCTACACCTTC
>TRBJ1-3|TRBV11-2|-|-
CASSLETGHSGNTIYF
TGTGCCAGCAGCTTAGAAACAGGGCATTCCGGAAACACCATATATTTT
>TRBJ1-3|TRBV2|-|-
CGSVGSFAGGNTIYF
TGTGGCAGCGTTGGTTCCTTTGCGGGGGGAAACACCATATATTTT
>TRBJ1-2|TRBV9|-|-
CASSVEGFSGGYTF
TGTGCCAGCAGCGTAGAGGGGTTCTCGGGTGGCTACACCTTC
>TRBJ1-6|TRBV5-1|-|-
CASSQGVGNSPLHF
TGCGCCAGCAGCCAAGGGGTTGGCAATTCACCCCTCCACTTT
>TRBJ2-1|TRBV27|-|-
CASAFRGAAPIQNEQFF
TGTGCCAGCGCTTTTCGGGGGGCCGCCCCAATACAAAATGAGCAGTTCTTC
>TRBJ1-2|TRBV2|-|-
CASSRVEARQGYTF
TGTGCCAGCAGCAGGGTCGAAGCCCGCCAAGGCTACACCTTC
>TRBJ1-2|TRBV29-1|TRBD1|-
CSVQWDRRGYGYTF
TGCAGCGTTCAATGGGACAGGAGAGGCTATGGCTACACCTTC
>TRBJ2-5|TRBV6-2/TRBV6-3|TRBD2|-
CASSYVAGGLGTQYF
TGTGCCAGCAGTTACGTGGCGGGAGGCCTGGGGACCCAGTACTTC
>TRBJ2-1|TRBV6-2/TRBV6-3|-|-
CASSQGFGGNNEQFF
TGTGCCAGCAGCCAAGGATTTGGGGGGAACAATGAGCAGTTCTTC
>TRBJ2-3|TRBV2|-|-
CASIGLRKWDTQYF
TGTGCCAGCATCGGACTTCGGAAGTGGGATACGCAGTATTTT
>TRBJ1-5|TRBV14|TRBD1|-
CASSQDQTGVGSNQPQHF
TGTGCCAGCAGCCAAGACCAGACAGGGGTGGGGAGCAATCAGCCCCAGCATTTT
>TRBJ2-2|TRBV14|TRBD1|-
CASSQAQTGARELFF
TGTGCCAGCAGCCAAGCTCAGACAGGGGCTAGGGAGCTGTTTTTT